The present T cell receptor beta chain was sequenced within a study of OX40 agonist ivuxolimab in advanced cancers. The overall study: From roughly 23 to 85 years was the age range, with a mean of around 56 years, and about 83% were male.

CDR1 is KGHSH and CDR2 is LQKENI in the germline V gene. V lost 2 bases, J lost 4 bases, and 17 bases lay in between. The CDR3 spans 16 residues. Cycle 7 day 1, cycle 4 day 1, and baseline were the timepoints at which blood was sampled. Whole-study findings and limits: More expanded clones were found, on average, in CD8+ than in CD4+ T cells.

Clones were sequenced by immunoSEQ multiplex PCR, and TCRdb holds only the in-frame ones, with some missing. The data contain about 55,000 clones, roughly 82% of them singletons. This clone was seen more than once but under ten times. The antigen is undetermined. The sequencing used CD4+ or CD8+ T cells sorted from blood, collected in a trial of the OX40 agonist ivuxolimab. The TCR sequence derives from an adult with an advanced solid tumor such as melanoma, head and neck, liver or kidney cancer. The J gene is TRBJ1-1, the V gene TRBV18; possible D gene TRBD1, 5 bases. CDR3 region: CASSPRALAGSTEAFF. The CDR3 nucleotides read TGTGCCAGCTCACCAAGGGCCCTGGCAGGGTCCACTGAAGCTTTCTTT.